Listed below are T cell receptor beta chains from one sample, sequenced in a study of shared clonotypes between healthy human individuals. Generated by immunoSEQ multiplex PCR, the TCRdb table keeps only in-frame clones and is missing some. The sample yields about 490,000 clones, over 70% seen once. Sequencing was done on a sample of PBMCs. These receptors were taken from a woman aged 40 to 50 in good health. Some clones in this sample may be carry-over from other donors' samples. CDR3s include the opening cysteine and the closing phenylalanine or tryptophan. A D gene is named only where the DNA matches it firmly. Clone size is not always given. Where it is, it says once, few, many or a class for expanded clones.

cdr3_aa cdr3_nt v_call d_call cdr3_length j_call clone_size
CASSEGAGSGNTIYF TGTGCCAGCAGTGAAGGGGCAGGGTCCGGAAACACCATATATTTT TRBV2 . 15 TRBJ1-3 .
CASGPSGTSYNEQFF TGTGCCAGCGGCCCGAGCGGGACCTCCTACAATGAGCAGTTCTTC TRBV11-2 TRBD2 15 TRBJ2-1 .
CASRPPGLAGVYGYEQYF TGTGCCAGCAGACCCCCGGGACTAGCGGGAGTTTATGGCTACGAGCAGTACTTC TRBV7-8 TRBD2 18 TRBJ2-7 .
CASSTSGDSYNEQFF TGTGCCAGCAGCACGAGCGGGGACTCCTACAATGAGCAGTTCTTC TRBV9 TRBD2 15 TRBJ2-1 .
CAWGPGLAGGRYEQYF TGTGCCTGGGGCCCGGGACTAGCGGGAGGGAGATACGAGCAGTACTTC TRBV30 TRBD2 16 TRBJ2-7 once
CASSLAGGEQPQHF TGTGCCAGCAGCTTAGCCGGGGGCGAGCAGCCCCAGCATTTT TRBV11-2 . 14 TRBJ1-5 many
CASSKGRSSYNEQFF TGTGCCAGCAGTAAAGGTAGGAGCTCCTACAATGAGCAGTTCTTC TRBV6-1 . 15 TRBJ2-1 .
CAWSPGRHYGYTF TGTGCCTGGAGCCCGGGACGGCACTATGGCTACACCTTC TRBV30 . 13 TRBJ1-2 .
CAWRLGAGYTF TGTGCCTGGAGGCTGGGGGCCGGCTACACCTTC TRBV30 . 11 TRBJ1-2 few
CASSDLAGEADTQYF TGTGCCAGCAGTGATTTAGCGGGAGAAGCAGATACGCAGTATTTT TRBV6-4 TRBD2 15 TRBJ2-3 few
CASSLWGAKNIQYF TGTGCCAGCAGTTTATGGGGGGCCAAAAACATTCAGTACTTC TRBV27 . 14 TRBJ2-4 few
CASSPPGTGGGQPQHF TGTGCCAGCTCACCACCGGGGACAGGGGGAGGTCAGCCCCAGCATTTT TRBV18 TRBD1 16 TRBJ1-5 .
CASSHRGTGPEQGEAFF TGCGCCAGCAGCCACAGGGGTACAGGGCCCGAACAAGGTGAAGCTTTCTTT TRBV4-1 . 17 TRBJ1-1 .
CASSKSNTGELFF TGCGCCAGCAGCAAATCGAACACCGGGGAGCTGTTTTTT TRBV5-1 . 13 TRBJ2-2 .
CASSFPPEVNEQFF TGTGCCAGCAGCTTTCCTCCCGAGGTCAATGAGCAGTTCTTC TRBV11-2 . 14 TRBJ2-1 .
CASSKWDMNTEAFF TGTGCCAGTAGTAAATGGGACATGAACACTGAAGCTTTCTTT TRBV19 . 14 TRBJ1-1 .
CASSIGTDLSTDTQYF TGTGCCAGTAGTATCGGGACGGATCTTAGCACAGATACGCAGTATTTT TRBV19 . 16 TRBJ2-3 .
CASSRTSGRGIEQYF TGTGCCAGCAGCCGTACTAGCGGGAGAGGGATTGAGCAGTACTTC TRBV28 TRBD2 15 TRBJ2-7 .
CASSRLAGGGEQYF TGTGCCAGCAGTCGACTAGCGGGAGGGGGAGAGCAGTACTTC TRBV28 TRBD2 14 TRBJ2-7 few
CASSYEAGVRYF TGTGCCAGCAGCTACGAAGCGGGAGTACGGTACTTC TRBV7-2 TRBD2 12 TRBJ2-7 .
CASSQQAGGSGGTQYF TGTGCCAGCAGCCAGCAAGCGGGAGGATCAGGAGGTACCCAGTACTTC TRBV7-8 TRBD2 16 TRBJ2-5 .
CASSLTGNTEAFF TGTGCCAGCAGCTTGACTGGGAACACTGAAGCTTTCTTT TRBV5-5 . 13 TRBJ1-1 once
CASSQEVQGRNQPQHF TGTGCCAGCAGCCAAGAAGTACAGGGCCGTAATCAGCCCCAGCATTTT TRBV4-2 . 16 TRBJ1-5 few
CASSPPGQGSSEQYF TGTGCCAGCAGTCCTCCGGGACAGGGAAGCTCCGAGCAGTACTTC TRBV28 TRBD1 15 TRBJ2-7 once
CASSDKSGEREQFF TGTGCCAGCAGTGATAAGAGTGGGGAGCGGGAGCAGTTCTTC TRBV6-4 . 14 TRBJ2-1 .
CASSLGQGGTYEQYF TGTGCCAGCAGTTTAGGGCAGGGGGGGACCTACGAGCAGTACTTC TRBV28 . 15 TRBJ2-7 .
CASSLDPGTDTQYF TGCGCCAGCAGCTTGGATCCAGGGACAGATACGCAGTATTTT TRBV5-1 . 14 TRBJ2-3 .
CSGRRGYNEQFF TGCAGCGGGAGAAGGGGGTACAATGAGCAGTTCTTC TRBV29-1 . 12 TRBJ2-1 .
CASSFWGTSDEQYF TGTGCCAGCAGCTTTTGGGGGACTAGTGACGAGCAGTACTTC TRBV11-1 TRBD2 14 TRBJ2-7 .
CASSRDRANTGELFF TGTGCCAGCAGCCGGGACAGGGCGAACACCGGGGAGCTGTTTTTT TRBV7-3 TRBD1 15 TRBJ2-2 few
CAWSLGTGIGTRGETQYF TGTGCCTGGAGTTTAGGAACCGGCATAGGGACCAGGGGAGAGACCCAGTACTTC TRBV30 . 18 TRBJ2-5 .
CASSLGLNSYNEQFF TGCGCCAGCAGCTTGGGACTTAATTCCTACAATGAGCAGTTCTTC TRBV5-1 . 15 TRBJ2-1 .
CASSGITGDEQFF TGTGCCAGCTCAGGAATCACGGGAGACGAGCAGTTCTTC TRBV18 . 13 TRBJ2-1 .
CASSQDLGNRVAGADYEQYF TGCGCCAGCAGCCAAGATTTGGGGAATCGGGTAGCGGGAGCCGATTACGAGCAGTACTTC TRBV4-3 TRBD2 20 TRBJ2-7 once
CSVVGGTSSYEQYF TGCAGCGTTGTCGGCGGCACCAGCTCCTACGAGCAGTACTTC TRBV29-1 . 14 TRBJ2-7 .
CASSPRRDFYEQYF TGTGCCAGCTCACCACGCAGGGACTTCTACGAGCAGTACTTC TRBV18 . 14 TRBJ2-7 .
CASREAGAGADEQFF TGTGCCAGCCGTGAAGCGGGAGCAGGGGCGGATGAGCAGTTCTTC TRBV19 TRBD2 15 TRBJ2-1 .
CASSLNAYNEQFF TGTGCCAGCAGCTTAAACGCCTACAATGAGCAGTTCTTC TRBV7-2 . 13 TRBJ2-1 .
CASSYSGTQGEKLFF TGTGCCAGCAGTTACTCGGGGACCCAAGGAGAAAAACTGTTTTTT TRBV6-5 . 15 TRBJ1-4 .
CASSQDSSGANVLTF TGCGCCAGCAGCCAAGATAGCTCTGGGGCCAACGTCCTGACTTTC TRBV4-1 . 15 TRBJ2-6 .
CASSLGPNYGYTF TGTGCCAGCAGCTTGGGACCTAACTATGGCTACACCTTC TRBV7-2 . 13 TRBJ1-2 .
CASSPFGGGGELFF TGCGCCAGCAGCCCCTTTGGCGGTGGCGGGGAGCTGTTTTTT TRBV5-1 . 14 TRBJ2-2 many
CASSESGLAYNEQFF TGTGCCAGCAGTGAGTCGGGACTAGCCTATAATGAGCAGTTCTTC TRBV2 TRBD2 15 TRBJ2-1 .
CASSFSVPYEQYF TGTGCCAGCAGTTTTTCAGTGCCCTACGAGCAGTACTTC TRBV28 . 13 TRBJ2-7 .
CASRLTSGGYNEQFF TGCGCCAGCAGGTTGACTAGCGGGGGATACAATGAGCAGTTCTTC TRBV5-1 TRBD2 15 TRBJ2-1 .
CASSYSGRVYEKLFF TGTGCCAGCAGTTACTCGGGAAGGGTTTACGAAAAACTGTTTTTT TRBV6-6 . 15 TRBJ1-4 .
CASSGVNNYEQYF TGTGCCAGCAGTGGTGTGAATAACTACGAGCAGTACTTC TRBV2 . 13 TRBJ2-7 .
CASSLASGRAKSTDTQYF TGTGCCAGCAGCCTCGCCAGCGGGAGGGCCAAAAGCACAGATACGCAGTATTTT TRBV7-8 TRBD2 18 TRBJ2-3 once
CASSLGQGPYEQYF TGCGCCAGCAGCTTGGGACAGGGTCCCTACGAGCAGTACTTC TRBV5-1 TRBD1 14 TRBJ2-7 many
CASSLGTPPTEQYF TGTGCCAGCAGCTTAGGGACACCACCTACGGAGCAGTACTTC TRBV7-3 . 14 TRBJ2-7 many
CAISERSGSGTGELFF TGTGCCATCAGTGAGAGGAGCGGGAGCGGTACCGGGGAGCTGTTTTTT TRBV10-3 TRBD2 16 TRBJ2-2 .
CASSSLGGIGADTQYF TGTGCCAGCAGTTCGTTGGGGGGGATCGGCGCAGATACGCAGTATTTT TRBV28 TRBD2 16 TRBJ2-3 .
CAWSEKAYPGYTF TGTGCCTGGAGTGAAAAGGCCTACCCTGGCTACACCTTC TRBV30 . 13 TRBJ1-2 .